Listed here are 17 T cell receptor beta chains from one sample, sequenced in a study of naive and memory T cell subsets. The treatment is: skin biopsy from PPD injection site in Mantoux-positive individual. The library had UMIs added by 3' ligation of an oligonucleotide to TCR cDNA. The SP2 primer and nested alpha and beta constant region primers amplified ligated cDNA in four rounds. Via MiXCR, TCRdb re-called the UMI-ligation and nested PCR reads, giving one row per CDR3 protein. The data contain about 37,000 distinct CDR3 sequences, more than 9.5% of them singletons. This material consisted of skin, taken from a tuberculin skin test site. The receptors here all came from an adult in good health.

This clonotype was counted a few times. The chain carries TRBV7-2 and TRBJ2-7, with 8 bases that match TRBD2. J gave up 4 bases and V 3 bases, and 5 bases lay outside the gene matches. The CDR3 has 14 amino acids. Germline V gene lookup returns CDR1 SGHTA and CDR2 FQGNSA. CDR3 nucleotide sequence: TGTGCCAGCAGCTTCAGCGGGAGCGTTTACGAGCAGTACTTC. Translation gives CASSFSGSVYEQYF.

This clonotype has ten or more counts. The CDR3 reads CAWSVGNSRFMSNQPQHF. DNA of the CDR3: TGTGCCTGGAGTGTCGGGAACTCGAGATTCATGAGCAATCAGCCCCAGCATTTT. This chain links TRBV30 with TRBJ1-5; D not resolved. The CDR3 contains 18 residues. Trimming removed 0 bases from V and 1 base from J, with 19 bases in between. Germline V gives CDR1 GTSNPN, CDR2 SVGIG (reference sequence).

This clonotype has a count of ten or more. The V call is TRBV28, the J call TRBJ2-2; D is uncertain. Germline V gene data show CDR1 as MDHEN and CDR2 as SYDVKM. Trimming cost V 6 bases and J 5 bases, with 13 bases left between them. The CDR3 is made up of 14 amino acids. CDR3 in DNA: TGTGCCAGCAGCTCACCCCCGTCGACCGGGGAGCTGTTTTTT. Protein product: CASSSPPSTGELFF.

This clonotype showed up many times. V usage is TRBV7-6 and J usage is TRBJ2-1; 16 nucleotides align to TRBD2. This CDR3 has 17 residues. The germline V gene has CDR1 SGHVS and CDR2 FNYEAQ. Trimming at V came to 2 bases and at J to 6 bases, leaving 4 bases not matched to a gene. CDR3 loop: CASSLMGLAGGINEQFF. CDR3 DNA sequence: TGTGCCAGCAGCTTAATGGGACTAGCGGGAGGGATCAATGAGCAGTTCTTC.

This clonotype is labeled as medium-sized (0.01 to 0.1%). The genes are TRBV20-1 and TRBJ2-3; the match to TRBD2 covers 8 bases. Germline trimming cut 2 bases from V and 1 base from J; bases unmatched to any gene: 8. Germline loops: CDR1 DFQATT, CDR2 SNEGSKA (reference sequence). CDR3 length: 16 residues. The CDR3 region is CSARSGGRGGTDTQYF. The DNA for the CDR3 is TGCAGTGCTAGATCCGGCGGGCGGGGGGGCACAGATACGCAGTATTTT.

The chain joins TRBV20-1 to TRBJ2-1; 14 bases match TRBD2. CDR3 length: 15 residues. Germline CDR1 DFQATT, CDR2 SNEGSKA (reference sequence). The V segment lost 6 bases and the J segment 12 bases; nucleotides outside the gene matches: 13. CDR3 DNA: TGCAGTGCCCCGTTGACTAGCGGGGGGGCGGTTGGGCAGTTCTTC. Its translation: CSAPLTSGGAVGQFF.

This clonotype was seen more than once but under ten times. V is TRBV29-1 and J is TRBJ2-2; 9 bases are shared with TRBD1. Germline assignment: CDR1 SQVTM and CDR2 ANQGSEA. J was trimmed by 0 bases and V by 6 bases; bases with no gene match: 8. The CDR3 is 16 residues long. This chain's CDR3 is CSVQDRGPSNTGELFF. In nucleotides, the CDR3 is TGCAGCGTGCAGGACAGGGGACCCTCGAACACCGGGGAGCTGTTTTTT.

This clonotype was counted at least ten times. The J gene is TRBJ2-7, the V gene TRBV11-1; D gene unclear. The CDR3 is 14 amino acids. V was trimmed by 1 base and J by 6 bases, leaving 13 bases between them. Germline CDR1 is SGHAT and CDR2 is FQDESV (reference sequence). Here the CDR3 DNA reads TGTGCCAGCAGCTTAGGGGCCTACGGCGTCGAGCAGTACTTC. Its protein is CASSLGAYGVEQYF.

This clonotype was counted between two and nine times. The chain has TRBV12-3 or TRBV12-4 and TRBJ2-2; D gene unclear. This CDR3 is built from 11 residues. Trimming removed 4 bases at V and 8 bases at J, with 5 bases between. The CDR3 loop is CASSSAGELFF. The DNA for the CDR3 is TGTGCCAGCAGTTCGGCGGGGGAGCTGTTTTTT.

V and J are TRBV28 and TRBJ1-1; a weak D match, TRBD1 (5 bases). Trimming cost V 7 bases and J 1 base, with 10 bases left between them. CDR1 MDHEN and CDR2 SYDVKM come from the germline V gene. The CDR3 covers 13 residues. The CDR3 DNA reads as TGTGCCAGCATATCCAGGGCGAACACTGAAGCTTTCTTT. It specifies CASISRANTEAFF. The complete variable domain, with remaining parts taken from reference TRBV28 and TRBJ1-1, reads DVKVTQSSRYLVKRTGEKVFLECVQDMDHENMFWYRQDPGLGLRLIYFSYDVKMKEKGDIPEGYSVSREKKERFSLILESASTNQTSMYLCASISRANTEAFFGQGTRLTVV.

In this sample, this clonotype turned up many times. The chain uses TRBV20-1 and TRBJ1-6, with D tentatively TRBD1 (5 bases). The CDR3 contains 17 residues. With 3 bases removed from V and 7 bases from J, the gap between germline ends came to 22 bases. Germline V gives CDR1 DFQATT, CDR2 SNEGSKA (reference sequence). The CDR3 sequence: CSASGYSGVGRNSPLHF. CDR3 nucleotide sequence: TGCAGTGCTAGTGGGTATTCGGGGGTCGGGAGAAATTCACCCCTCCACTTT.

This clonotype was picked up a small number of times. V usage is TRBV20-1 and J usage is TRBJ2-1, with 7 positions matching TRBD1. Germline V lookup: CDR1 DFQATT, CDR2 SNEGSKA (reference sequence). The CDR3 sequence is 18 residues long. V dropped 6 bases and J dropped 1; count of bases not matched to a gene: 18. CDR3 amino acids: CSAQLIQPGQTSYNEQFF. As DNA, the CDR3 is TGCAGTGCCCAACTTATTCAACCGGGACAGACTTCCTACAATGAGCAGTTCTTC.

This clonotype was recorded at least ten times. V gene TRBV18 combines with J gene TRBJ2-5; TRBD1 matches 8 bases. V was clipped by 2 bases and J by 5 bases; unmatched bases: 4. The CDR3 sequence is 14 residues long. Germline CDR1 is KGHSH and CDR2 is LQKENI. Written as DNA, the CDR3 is TGTGCCAGCTCACCAGAAACAGGGGGGGAGACCCAGTACTTC. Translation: CASSPETGGETQYF.

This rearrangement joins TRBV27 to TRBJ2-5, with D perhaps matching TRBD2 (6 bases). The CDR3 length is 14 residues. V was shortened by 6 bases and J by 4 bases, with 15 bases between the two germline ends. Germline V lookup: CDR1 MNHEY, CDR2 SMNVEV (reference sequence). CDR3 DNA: TGTGCCAGCAGCCCCTTAAAGGAGGGAGAGACCCAGTACTTC. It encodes CASSPLKEGETQYF.

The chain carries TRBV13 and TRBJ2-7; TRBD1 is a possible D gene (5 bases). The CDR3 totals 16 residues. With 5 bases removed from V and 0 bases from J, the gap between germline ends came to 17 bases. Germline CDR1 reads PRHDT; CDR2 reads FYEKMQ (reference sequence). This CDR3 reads CASSPGPRTFSYEQYF. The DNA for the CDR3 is TGTGCCAGCAGCCCCGGGCCCCGGACATTCTCCTACGAGCAGTACTTC. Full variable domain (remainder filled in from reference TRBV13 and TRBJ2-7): AAGVIQSPRHLIKEKRETATLKCYPIPRHDTVYWYQQGPGQDPQFLISFYEKMQSDKGSIPDRFSAQQFSDYHSELNMSSLELGDSALYFCASSPGPRTFSYEQYFGPGTRLTVT.

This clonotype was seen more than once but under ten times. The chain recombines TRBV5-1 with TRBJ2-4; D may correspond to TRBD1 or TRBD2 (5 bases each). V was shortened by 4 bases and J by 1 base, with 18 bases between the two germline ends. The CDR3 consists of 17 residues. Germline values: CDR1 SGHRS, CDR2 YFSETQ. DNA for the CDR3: TGCGCCAGCAGCAAGGGGACCGATGTCTTCGCCAAAAACATTCAGTACTTC. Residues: CASSKGTDVFAKNIQYF.

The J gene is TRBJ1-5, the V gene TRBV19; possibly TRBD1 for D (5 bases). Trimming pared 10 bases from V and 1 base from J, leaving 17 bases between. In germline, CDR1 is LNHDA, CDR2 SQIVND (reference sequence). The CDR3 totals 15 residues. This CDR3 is CATHPTGGSNQPQHF. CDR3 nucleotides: TGTGCCACCCATCCTACCGGGGGGAGCAATCAGCCCCAGCATTTT.